These 27 T cell receptor beta chains were sequenced from one sample in a study of cytomegalovirus exposure and HLA in healthy donors. 60 Vbeta and 13 Jbeta primers were used in PCR. Libraries were prepared by immunoSEQ multiplex PCR; TCRdb keeps only in-frame clonotypes and omits some of them. The sample lists roughly 43,000 clones; 60% to 85% were seen once. The specimen sequenced was PBMCs. These receptors all come from a man between 25 and 39 years old in good health and CMV-seronegative.

The chain combines TRBV21-1 with TRBJ2-7; the table assigns TRBD1, which was not confirmed against the DNA. TRBV21-1 is classified as a pseudogene. The CDR3 runs to 17 residues. DNA for the CDR3: TGTGCCAGCAGGGGGACAGCCATCCACCTGGGCTTGGGAGAGCAGTACTTC. The encoded protein is CASRGTAIHLGLGEQYF.

The chain carries TRBV10-3 and TRBJ2-3, with TRBD2 matching over 10 bases. Per germline, CDR1 ENHRY and CDR2 SYGVKD. The CDR3 has 15 amino acids. V dropped 2 bases and J dropped 2; count of bases not matched to a gene: 1. CDR3 coding DNA: TGTGCCATCAGTGAGCTAGCGGGAGTCACAGATACGCAGTATTTT. Encoded protein: CAISELAGVTDTQYF.

The chain carries TRBV19 and TRBJ1-4; 7 bases match TRBD1. Germline assignment: CDR1 LNHDA and CDR2 SQIVND (reference sequence). Trimming at V came to 7 bases and at J to 0 bases, leaving 8 bases not matched to a gene. The CDR3 length is 16 residues. The CDR3 DNA follows: TGTGCCAGTAAAGGGACAGCCATTGCAACTAATGAAAAACTGTTTTTT. It specifies CASKGTAIATNEKLFF.

The gene calls are TRBV9 and TRBJ2-7; 7 bases agree with TRBD1. This CDR3 region has 14 residues. Germline V gene lookup returns CDR1 SGDLS and CDR2 YYNGEE. V lost 1 base and J lost 6; bases outside the gene matches: 7. The CDR3 DNA reads as TGTGCCAGCAGCGTATCGACAGGGCTTGGCGAGCAGTACTTC. Protein product: CASSVSTGLGEQYF.

Notes on this clone: An end of the junction differs from the germline gene, which may be a read error. This chain links TRBV30 with TRBJ2-3, with D perhaps matching TRBD2 (7 bases). The germline CDR1 and CDR2 sequences are GTSNPN and SVGIG (reference sequence). The CDR3 spans 14 residues. The CDR3 region is CAGRGGSGTDTQYF. CDR3 sequence (DNA): TGTGCCGGGAGGGGGGGGAGTGGCACAGATACGCAGTATTTT.

The CDR3 reads CASSYRGYWAGEQYF. CDR3 nucleotide sequence: TGTGCCAGCAGCTACAGGGGCTACTGGGCCGGCGAGCAGTACTTC. The J gene is TRBJ2-5, the V gene TRBV27; the match to TRBD1 covers 7 bases. The end of the DNA aligns better with TRBJ2-7, so the J call may be wrong. Germline CDR1 reads MNHEY; CDR2 reads SMNVEV (reference sequence). This CDR3 is 15 amino acids long.

The genes are TRBV6-5 and TRBJ1-2; TRBD1 might be the D (6 bases). This CDR3 has 14 amino acids. V was trimmed by 5 bases and J by 2 bases, leaving 12 bases between them. Germline loops: CDR1 MNHEY, CDR2 SVGAGI. In DNA form, the CDR3 reads TGTGCCAGCAGTCTTGTCAGGGGAAACTATGGCTACACCTTC. Translated: CASSLVRGNYGYTF.

The genes are TRBV18 and TRBJ1-1; weak D call: TRBD1 (5 bases). Trimming pared 3 bases from V and 0 bases from J, leaving 14 bases between. This CDR3 spans 16 amino acids. CDR1 and CDR2 from the germline V gene are KGHSH and LQKENI. The CDR3 DNA sequence: TGTGCCAGCTCACCCGACTCTGAAGGGGTGAACACTGAAGCTTTCTTT. It encodes CASSPDSEGVNTEAFF.

This chain connects TRBV7-6 to TRBJ1-5; 7 nucleotides align to TRBD1. J was trimmed by 9 bases and V by 11 bases; bases with no gene match: 19. This CDR3 spans 15 amino acids. Germline V gene sequence: CDR1 SGHVS, CDR2 FNYEAQ. CDR3 in DNA: TGTGCCGATCGGGGCCTGGGACAGCGGGTCGGGCCCCAGCATTTT. It yields the protein CADRGLGQRVGPQHF.

The chain recombines TRBV30 with TRBJ2-1; 8 bases are a match to TRBD2. The CDR3 runs to 14 residues. Trimming took 3 bases from V and 15 from J; bases not matched to a gene: 16. CDR1 and CDR2 from the germline V gene are GTSNPN and SVGIG (reference sequence). This CDR3 reads CAWRRGGSAGGLFF. DNA for the CDR3: TGTGCCTGGAGACGGGGCGGTTCGGCGGGAGGTTTGTTCTTC. Combining the CDR3 with reference TRBV30 and TRBJ2-1 gives the whole variable domain SQTIHQWPATLVQPVGSPLSLECTVEGTSNPNLYWYRQAAGRGLQLLFYSVGIGQISSEVPQNLSASRPQDRQFILSSKKLLLSDSGFYLCAWRRGGSAGGLFFGPGTRLTVL.

The chain recombines TRBV30 with TRBJ1-2; D is unclear. The CDR3 spans 15 residues. CDR1 and CDR2 from the germline V gene are GTSNPN and SVGIG (reference sequence). Trimming cost V 1 base and J 4 bases, with 16 bases left between them. CDR3 amino acids: CAWSAPGLTTYGYTF. CDR3 in DNA: TGTGCCTGGAGTGCCCCCGGACTTACTACCTATGGCTACACCTTC.

The chain uses TRBV7-2 and TRBJ2-1; maybe TRBD2 (6 bases). CDR1 and CDR2 (germline): SGHTA, FQGNSA. This CDR3 has 14 residues. Between the trimmed V and J ends, which lost 0 bases and 5 bases, there was a span of 8 bases. The CDR3 reads CASSLAGGDNEQFF. CDR3 nucleotide sequence: TGTGCCAGCAGCTTAGCAGGAGGGGACAATGAGCAGTTCTTC.

The chain uses TRBV7-2 and TRBJ2-5; 7 bases fit TRBD1. The ends lost 5 bases at V and 5 bases at J; junction bases unmatched: 11. Germline V gives CDR1 SGHTA, CDR2 FQGNSA. The CDR3 is 15 amino acids. The CDR3 spells CASSLRQGGGETQYF. CDR3 bases: TGTGCCAGCAGCCTAAGACAGGGTGGCGGGGAGACCCAGTACTTC.

Turning to this clone: Within the sample, other DNA sequences also encode this same CDR3. This sequence joins TRBV5-4 and TRBJ2-1; 8 nucleotides agree with TRBD2. The V gene's germline CDR1 is SGHNT and CDR2 YYREEE (reference sequence). V was pared by 2 bases and J by 1 base, with 2 bases of the junction left unmatched. CDR3 length: 15 residues. DNA of the CDR3: TGTGCCAGCAGCTTCAGCGGGAGTTCCTACAATGAGCAGTTCTTC. Translated: CASSFSGSSYNEQFF.

CDR3 DNA: TGTGCCAGCAGCTTAACAGGGGTCAGGTTACAAGAGACCCAGTACTTC. This sequence encodes CASSLTGVRLQETQYF. The chain has TRBV7-2 and TRBJ2-5, with 7 bases fitting TRBD1. The V gene's germline CDR1 is SGHTA and CDR2 FQGNSA. V shed 2 bases, J shed 2 bases, and the junction held 8 bases outside the gene matches. The CDR3 consists of 16 residues. The whole variable domain, remainder taken from reference TRBV7-2 and TRBJ2-5, is GAGVSQSPSNKVTEKGKDVELRCDPISGHTALYWYRQSLGQGLEFLIYFQGNSAPDKSGLPSDRFSAERTGGSVSTLTIQRTQQEDSAVYLCASSLTGVRLQETQYFGPGTRLLVL.

This chain joins TRBV28 and TRBJ2-7; 10 bases align to TRBD2. CDR3 size: 21 residues. V trimming: 1 base; J trimming: 1 base; junction bases outside the gene matches: 19. Per the germline V gene, CDR1 is MDHEN and CDR2 is SYDVKM. CDR3 bases: TGTGCCAGCAGTTTATCGGTGACATGGGCTAGCGGGAGAAGTGGGTCCTACGAGCAGTACTTC. Residues: CASSLSVTWASGRSGSYEQYF. Supplemented by reference TRBV28 and TRBJ2-7, the full variable domain reads DVKVTQSSRYLVKRTGEKVFLECVQDMDHENMFWYRQDPGLGLRLIYFSYDVKMKEKGDIPEGYSVSREKKERFSLILESASTNQTSMYLCASSLSVTWASGRSGSYEQYFGPGTRLTVT.

This clone was detected only a few times. The CDR3 bases are TGCGCCAGCGCAGAAAAGGAGGGAGACTTTAATTCACCCCTCCACTTT. This codes for CASAEKEGDFNSPLHF. The J gene is TRBJ1-6, the V gene TRBV4-3, with unresolved D. The CDR3 consists of 16 residues. CDR1 is LGHNA and CDR2 is YSLEER in the germline V gene. Trimming removed 8 bases at V and 6 bases at J, with 20 bases between.

The chain carries TRBV2 and TRBJ1-1, with D possibly TRBD1 on 5 matching bases. CDR1 and CDR2 (germline): SNHLY, FYNNEI. This CDR3 is built from 14 residues. Trimming left V 6 bases short and J 2 bases short, with 13 bases between. The CDR3 DNA reads TGTGCCAGCAGGGCTCAGGGCCTCAACACTGAAGCTTTCTTT. This sequence encodes CASRAQGLNTEAFF. The variable domain in full, with the rest retrieved from reference TRBV2 and TRBJ1-1, is EPEVTQTPSHQVTQMGQEVILRCVPISNHLYFYWYRQILGQKVEFLVSFYNNEISEKSEIFDDQFSVERPDGSNFTLKIRSTKLEDSAMYFCASRAQGLNTEAFFGQGTRLTVV.

This chain connects TRBV6-1 to TRBJ2-3, with D possibly matching TRBD2 (5 bases). This CDR3 has 16 amino acids. V was pared by 1 base and J by 4 bases, with 15 bases between. Per the germline V gene, CDR1 is MNHNS and CDR2 is SASEGT. CDR3 bases: TGTGCCAGCAGTGAAGGAGGGAGCATGTGGGCAGATACGCAGTATTTT. This translates into CASSEGGSMWADTQYF.

CDR3 amino acids: CSVGDRGIYGYTF. In DNA form, the CDR3 reads TGCAGCGTTGGGGACAGGGGAATCTATGGCTACACCTTC. The V gene is TRBV29-1, the J gene TRBJ1-2; TRBD1 agrees at 10 bases. Losses at the gene ends were 4 bases for V and 4 bases for J; bases not matched to a gene: 3. Germline-derived CDR1 and CDR2 are SQVTM and ANQGSEA. The CDR3 consists of 13 residues.

CDR3 residues: CASSQKRGFAGLNYNEQFF. The CDR3 DNA reads TGTGCCAGCAGCCAAAAGAGGGGGTTTGCGGGACTAAACTACAATGAGCAGTTCTTC. This rearrangement joins TRBV7-2 to TRBJ2-1; maybe TRBD2 (7 bases). CDR1 SGHTA and CDR2 FQGNSA come from the germline V gene. The CDR3 spans 19 residues. V gave up 5 bases and J gave up 3 bases, with 26 bases separating them.

This chain connects TRBV19 to TRBJ1-5; tentatively, D is TRBD1 (5 bases). V was shortened by 4 bases and J by 7 bases, with 17 bases between the two germline ends. CDR3 length: 15 amino acids. The germline gives CDR1 LNHDA, CDR2 SQIVND (reference sequence). This CDR3 reads CASSTTVGGTQPQHF. CDR3 sequence (DNA): TGTGCCAGTAGTACCACCGTGGGGGGAACCCAGCCCCAGCATTTT.

V and J are TRBV10-2 and TRBJ2-7, with D possibly matching TRBD1 (6 bases). This CDR3 has 14 amino acids. Germline CDR1 reads WSHSY; CDR2 reads SAAADI. The V end lost 5 bases, the J end lost 4 bases, and 15 bases lay between the germline ends. CDR3 bases: TGCGCCAGCAGTACTGGACAGATCGCGTACGAGCAGTACTTC. It specifies CASSTGQIAYEQYF.

This sequence joins TRBV4-1 and TRBJ2-6; 9 nucleotides line up with TRBD2. This CDR3 is 17 amino acids long. The V and J ends lost 6 bases and 0 bases, in that order; junction bases with no gene match: 6. Germline-derived CDR1 and CDR2 are MGHRA and YSYEKL. CDR3 in DNA: TGCGCCAGCAGTAGGGGGACTAGCTTCTCTGGGGCCAACGTCCTGACTTTC. This codes for CASSRGTSFSGANVLTF.

This chain links TRBV10-3 with TRBJ1-4, with D maybe TRBD1 (5 bases). Trimming took off 6 bases at V and 7 bases at J, with 15 bases between the two ends. Germline lookup yields CDR1 ENHRY and CDR2 SYGVKD. The CDR3 extends over 14 amino acids. CDR3 sequence (DNA): TGTGCCATCAGCACCGGGTCAACAGGTGAAAAACTGTTTTTT. Translating gives CAISTGSTGEKLFF.

The rearrangement links TRBV7-9 to TRBJ1-4; 11 bases fit TRBD1. This CDR3 comprises 16 residues. The V and J ends lost 4 bases and 2 bases, in that order; junction bases with no gene match: 3. Germline CDR1 reads SEHNR; CDR2 reads FQNEAQ (reference sequence). CDR3 sequence reads: CASSSGTGGTNEKLFF. CDR3 DNA: TGTGCCAGCAGCTCGGGGACAGGGGGGACTAATGAAAAACTGTTTTTT.

The chain couples TRBV30 to TRBJ2-2; a weak D match, TRBD2 (7 bases). Looked up from germline, CDR1 is GTSNPN and CDR2 is SVGIG (reference sequence). The CDR3 spans 16 residues. With 2 bases removed from V and 0 bases from J, the gap between germline ends came to 13 bases. The CDR3 here is CAWSWKGGPNTGELFF. As DNA, the CDR3 is TGTGCCTGGAGTTGGAAGGGGGGGCCGAACACCGGGGAGCTGTTTTTT.